Listed here are 32 T cell receptor beta chains from one sample, sequenced in a study of blood T cell repertoires in COVID-19. The method was immunoSEQ multiplex PCR; TCRdb's version includes in-frame clones alone and lacks a portion of them. The repertoire includes around 230,000 clones, about 81% of them detected once, and around 9% sits in the top ten. Sample: PBMCs or T cells enriched from blood (not recorded which). The receptors come from a man in his forties who had recovered from COVID-19.

The rearrangement links TRBV19 to TRBJ1-1; unclear D gene. Trimming took off 6 bases at V and 7 bases at J, with 9 bases between the two ends. The length of the CDR3 is 11 residues. The germline V gene encodes CDR1 LNHDA and CDR2 SQIVND (reference sequence). The CDR3 sequence: CASRLIDEAFF. The CDR3 region has the DNA TGTGCCAGTAGACTCATTGATGAAGCTTTCTTT.

This chain joins TRBV12-3 or TRBV12-4 and TRBJ2-1; D unclear. CDR3 length equals 12 residues. V lost 6 bases, J lost 11 bases, and 14 bases lay in between. CDR3 sequence (DNA): TGTGCCAGCAGGCATTCAGAGGTTAAGCAGTTCTTC. Translation gives CASRHSEVKQFF.

The gene calls are TRBV10-2 and TRBJ1-2; D is ambiguous. Deletions cut 3 bases from V and 8 bases from J, with 13 bases between. The CDR3 totals 13 residues. Germline CDR1 and CDR2: WSHSY and SAAADI. The CDR3 DNA reads as TGCGCCAGCAGTGATACAAGGAGTTCGGGCTACACCTTC. Its translation is CASSDTRSSGYTF.

This clone was detected a few times. The chain couples TRBV6-6 to TRBJ1-6; 8 bases fit TRBD1. Losses at the gene ends were 6 bases for V and 8 bases for J; bases not matched to a gene: 6. This CDR3 is built from 14 residues. CDR1 and CDR2 from the germline V gene are MNHNY and SVGAGI (reference sequence). CDR3 in amino acids: CASSYRDRYSPLHF. The CDR3 nucleotides read TGTGCCAGCAGCTACCGGGACAGGTATTCACCCCTCCACTTT.

This clone is a singleton in its sample. The chain uses TRBV2 and TRBJ1-2; D gene uncertain. The CDR3 covers 13 residues. CDR1 and CDR2 from the germline V gene are SNHLY and FYNNEI. With 9 bases removed from V and 0 bases from J, the gap between germline ends came to 11 bases. The CDR3: CARGRATNYGYTF. The CDR3 DNA reads as TGTGCCAGGGGGAGAGCGACTAACTATGGCTACACCTTC. Drawing the rest from reference TRBV2 and TRBJ1-2, the complete variable domain is EPEVTQTPSHQVTQMGQEVILRCVPISNHLYFYWYRQILGQKVEFLVSFYNNEISEKSEIFDDQFSVERPDGSNFTLKIRSTKLEDSAMYFCARGRATNYGYTFGSGTRLTVV.

V usage is TRBV6-1 and J usage is TRBJ2-7, with TRBD1 matching over 9 bases. CDR1 MNHNS and CDR2 SASEGT come from the germline V gene. This CDR3 has 15 residues. Germline trimming cut 3 bases from V and 4 bases from J; bases unmatched to any gene: 7. The DNA of the CDR3 is TGTGCCAGCAGTGACCCGGGACAGGGTGCGTACGAGCAGTACTTC. Amino acid sequence: CASSDPGQGAYEQYF.

The chain links TRBV5-6 to TRBJ1-1, with 10 bases fitting TRBD1. V lost 2 bases and J lost 4; bases outside the gene matches: 8. The V gene's germline CDR1 is SGHDT and CDR2 YYEEEE. The CDR3 consists of 16 residues. The CDR3 region is CASSLGQGELGTEAFF. The CDR3 DNA reads as TGTGCCAGCAGCTTAGGACAGGGGGAATTGGGCACTGAAGCTTTCTTT.

The chain employs TRBV30 and TRBJ1-1; weak D call: TRBD1 (6 bases). In germline, CDR1 is GTSNPN, CDR2 SVGIG (reference sequence). The CDR3 is 14 amino acids. V lost 5 bases, J lost 1 base, and 14 bases lay in between. CDR3 bases: TGTGCCTGGTCTGAGGACAGCTGGAACACTGAAGCTTTCTTT. Translating gives CAWSEDSWNTEAFF.

This clone appeared once. The chain carries TRBV11-1 and TRBJ1-2; D is ambiguous. V was shortened by 5 bases and J by 7 bases, with 11 bases between the two germline ends. The CDR3 has 12 amino acids. CDR1 is SGHAT, CDR2 FQDESV, per germline (reference sequence). CDR3 in DNA: TGTGCCAGCAGCCCCATAACCGGTGGCTACACCTTC. This gives the protein CASSPITGGYTF.

V and J are TRBV4-2 and TRBJ1-1, with D possibly TRBD1 on 5 matching bases. The germline V gene encodes CDR1 LGHNA and CDR2 YNFKEQ. This CDR3 has 16 residues. Trimming took off 4 bases at V and 2 bases at J, with 17 bases between the two ends. The CDR3 is CASSLGLRQTNTEAFF. The CDR3 DNA reads as TGTGCCAGCAGCCTGGGACTTCGGCAGACCAACACTGAAGCTTTCTTT.

The V call is TRBV6-5, the J call TRBJ1-6; the match to TRBD1 covers 8 bases. V lost 8 bases and J lost 8; bases outside the gene matches: 11. This CDR3 comprises 15 residues. Germline CDR1 reads MNHEY; CDR2 reads SVGAGI. The CDR3 DNA sequence: TGTGCCAGCGCCGAGACAGGGGTTAATTATTCACCCCTCCACTTT. It is translated as CASAETGVNYSPLHF.

The chain has TRBV5-1 and TRBJ2-5; TRBD2 matches at 11 bases. The junction had 7 bases not matched to a gene; V was cut back by 4 bases and J by 5 bases. Germline V gene lookup returns CDR1 SGHRS and CDR2 YFSETQ. The CDR3 spans 15 residues. As DNA, the CDR3 is TGCGCCAGCAGCCTAAGGACTAGCGGGTTTGAGACCCAGTACTTC. Translation: CASSLRTSGFETQYF.

A single count supports this clone. The rearrangement joins TRBV27 to TRBJ2-2; TRBD1 aligns across 9 bases. The V gene end was trimmed by 3 bases and the J gene end by 6 bases; junction bases not matched to a gene: 5. CDR3 length: 15 amino acids. Germline CDR1 reads MNHEY; CDR2 reads SMNVEV (reference sequence). The CDR3 reads CASSFRRQGAGELFF. The CDR3 bases are TGTGCCAGCAGTTTTAGGAGACAGGGGGCCGGGGAGCTGTTTTTT.

This CDR3 is CASSLTSTHYTGELFF. The CDR3 DNA follows: TGTGCCAGCAGCCTTACATCGACTCACTACACCGGGGAGCTGTTTTTT. This chain uses TRBV9 with TRBJ2-2; D is ambiguous. This CDR3 has 16 residues. The germline V and J ends were trimmed by 4 bases and 3 bases, with 16 bases remaining between them. The germline V gene encodes CDR1 SGDLS and CDR2 YYNGEE.

CDR3 nucleotides: TGTGCCACCAGCAGAGATCAACAGGAAGCTTTCTTT. Translating it yields CATSRDQQEAFF. This chain joins TRBV15 and TRBJ1-1, with D unresolved. Germline V lookup: CDR1 LNHNV, CDR2 YYDKDF (reference sequence). V lost 0 bases to trimming and J lost 8 bases, with 7 bases between them. The CDR3 has 12 amino acids.

This chain connects TRBV7-2 to TRBJ2-7; 7 bases match TRBD1. In germline, CDR1 is SGHTA, CDR2 FQGNSA. The CDR3 is 14 residues long. V lost 5 bases, J lost 3 bases, and 7 bases stayed unmatched. The CDR3 DNA follows: TGTGCCAGCAGCCGCACGGCAGGGGGCTACGAGCAGTACTTC. This sequence encodes CASSRTAGGYEQYF.

The sample holds one count of this clone. The chain recombines TRBV4-1 with TRBJ1-5; perhaps TRBD1 as D (5 bases). Germline V gene lookup returns CDR1 MGHRA and CDR2 YSYEKL. The CDR3 length is 14 residues. The V and J ends lost 1 base and 7 bases respectively, with 11 bases between them. CDR3 nucleotide sequence: TGCGCCAGCAGCCAAGCAAAGGGGCGGCAGCCCCAGCATTTT. This gives the protein CASSQAKGRQPQHF.

CDR3 in amino acids: CASSLPNQPQHF. Here the CDR3 DNA reads TGTGCCAGCAGCCTACCAAATCAGCCCCAGCATTTT. This chain connects TRBV11-2 to TRBJ1-5, with D unclear. CDR3 length: 12 residues. The germline V and J ends were trimmed by 5 bases and 4 bases, with 6 bases remaining between them. The germline gives CDR1 SGHAT, CDR2 FQNNGV.

The chain recombines TRBV15 with TRBJ2-7, with a tentative D call TRBD1 (5 bases). The germline gives CDR1 LNHNV, CDR2 YYDKDF (reference sequence). There are 14 residues in the CDR3. The V gene lost 4 bases and the J gene lost 7 bases, with 17 bases spanning the gap. Here the CDR3 reads CATSTRVGLQEQYF. The CDR3 bases are TGTGCCACCAGCACCAGGGTAGGGCTTCAAGAGCAGTACTTC.

The chain couples TRBV6-5 to TRBJ2-5; the D gene is possibly TRBD1 (6 bases). This CDR3 comprises 14 residues. V gave up 6 bases and J gave up 2 bases, with 13 bases separating them. Germline CDR1 MNHEY, CDR2 SVGAGI. Here the CDR3 reads CASRRTGQQETQYF. The CDR3 DNA follows: TGTGCCAGCAGACGGACGGGACAACAAGAGACCCAGTACTTC.

This sequence joins TRBV19 and TRBJ2-7, with 14 nucleotides matching TRBD2. V shed 7 bases and J 6 bases; nucleotides not matched to a gene: 8. From germline, CDR1 is LNHDA and CDR2 SQIVND (reference sequence). The CDR3 runs 15 residues. CDR3 in amino acids: CASTTKGTSGSEQYF. The DNA of the CDR3 is TGTGCCAGTACCACCAAGGGGACTAGCGGGAGCGAGCAGTACTTC.

This clone came up once. The chain links TRBV19 to TRBJ2-7; D is unresolved. This CDR3 spans 13 amino acids. Between the trimmed V and J ends, which lost 10 bases and 3 bases, there was a span of 16 bases. The germline CDR1 and CDR2 sequences are LNHDA and SQIVND (reference sequence). The CDR3 DNA reads TGTGCCACCTCCCAACTTCGCGGCTACGAGCAGTACTTC. It encodes CATSQLRGYEQYF.

This chain connects TRBV27 to TRBJ2-1; 9 bases agree with TRBD1. The V gene's germline CDR1 is MNHEY and CDR2 SMNVEV (reference sequence). The length of the CDR3 is 11 residues. J gave up 12 bases and V 8 bases, and 5 bases lay outside the gene matches. The CDR3 protein is CASRTGVGQFF. CDR3 DNA: TGTGCCAGCCGGACAGGGGTCGGGCAGTTCTTC.

The V call is TRBV2, the J call TRBJ2-5, with D possibly matching TRBD2 (5 bases). The V end was cut by 3 bases, the J end by 7 bases, with 18 bases between. The CDR3 is made up of 15 amino acids. Germline loops: CDR1 SNHLY, CDR2 FYNNEI. The CDR3 loop reads CASSEGRGNLGTQYF. CDR3 coding DNA: TGTGCCAGCAGTGAGGGGAGAGGGAATTTAGGGACCCAGTACTTC.

This rearrangement joins TRBV5-1 to TRBJ2-5; 7 nucleotides agree with TRBD2. The junction had 15 bases not matched to a gene; V was cut back by 3 bases and J by 4 bases. From germline, CDR1 is SGHRS and CDR2 YFSETQ. CDR3 size: 17 residues. The CDR3 DNA is TGCGCCAGCAGCTACGCCGGGACGGGAGGAGGAGGAGAGACCCAGTACTTC. Protein sequence: CASSYAGTGGGGETQYF.

The chain has TRBV10-3 and TRBJ1-2; tentative D call: TRBD1 (6 bases). Per the germline V gene, CDR1 is ENHRY and CDR2 is SYGVKD. V was pared by 9 bases and J by 4 bases, with 24 bases between. CDR3 length: 16 amino acids. The CDR3: CAIFPGRGDSGYGYTF. The CDR3, as DNA: TGTGCCATTTTCCCAGGCAGGGGCGACTCGGGCTATGGCTACACCTTC.

The J gene is TRBJ2-7, the V gene TRBV5-1; D might be TRBD2 (5 bases). CDR1 SGHRS and CDR2 YFSETQ come from the germline V gene. The CDR3 contains 12 residues. V lost 4 bases and J lost 3, with 8 bases in between. The CDR3 loop is CASSPRGYEQYF. The DNA for the CDR3 is TGCGCCAGCAGCCCCCGGGGCTACGAGCAGTACTTC. The full variable domain, in which reference TRBV5-1 and TRBJ2-7 provide the parts outside the CDR3, is KAGVTQTPRYLIKTRGQQVTLSCSPISGHRSVSWYQQTPGQGLQFLFEYFSETQRNKGNFPGRFSGRQFSNSRSEMNVSTLELGDSALYLCASSPRGYEQYFGPGTRLTVT.

The chain recombines TRBV5-1 with TRBJ2-7, with D perhaps matching TRBD2 (6 bases). The CDR3 runs to 14 residues. V was trimmed by 2 bases and J by 2 bases, leaving 11 bases between them. Germline V gives CDR1 SGHRS, CDR2 YFSETQ. CDR3 sequence reads: CASSLSSGTYEQYF. Written as DNA, the CDR3 is TGCGCCAGCAGCTTAAGTAGCGGAACCTACGAGCAGTACTTC. Together with reference TRBV5-1 and TRBJ2-7, the CDR3 gives the full variable domain: KAGVTQTPRYLIKTRGQQVTLSCSPISGHRSVSWYQQTPGQGLQFLFEYFSETQRNKGNFPGRFSGRQFSNSRSEMNVSTLELGDSALYLCASSLSSGTYEQYFGPGTRLTVT.

The chain recombines TRBV3-1 (or the pseudogene TRBV3-2) with TRBJ1-2; D not certain. The CDR3 has 16 residues. The germline V gene encodes CDR1 LGHDT and CDR2 YNNKEL (reference sequence). V lost 4 bases and J lost 5, with 20 bases in between. For the CDR3, the DNA is TGTGCCAGCAGCCCCTTAGACTACGGGCTAGGGTATGGCTACACCTTC. It specifies CASSPLDYGLGYGYTF.

The chain carries TRBV27 and TRBJ2-7, with TRBD2 as a possible D gene (7 bases). CDR1 MNHEY and CDR2 SMNVEV come from the germline V gene (reference sequence). The CDR3 covers 14 residues. With 3 bases removed from V and 4 bases from J, the gap between germline ends came to 13 bases. CDR3 DNA: TGTGCCAGCAGTTTCGGGGGGCCTCCATACGAGCAGTACTTC. Translation: CASSFGGPPYEQYF.

The chain links TRBV7-6 to TRBJ2-1; no firm D call. The CDR3 is 15 residues long. Trimming left V 2 bases short and J 6 bases short, with 14 bases between. Per the germline V gene, CDR1 is SGHVS and CDR2 is FNYEAQ. The CDR3 sequence: CASSLQAIDGNEQFF. The CDR3 nucleotides are TGTGCCAGCAGCTTACAGGCAATTGATGGCAATGAGCAGTTCTTC. Using reference TRBV7-6 and TRBJ2-1 for the parts outside the CDR3, the full variable domain is GAGVSQSPRYKVTKRGQDVALRCDPISGHVSLYWYRQALGQGPEFLTYFNYEAQQDKSGLPNDRFSAERPEGSISTLTIQRTEQRDSAMYRCASSLQAIDGNEQFFGPGTRLTVL.

The CDR3 DNA follows: TGCGCCAGCAGCTTCTACGGACAGGGGCAAGAGACCCAGTACTTC. Translated: CASSFYGQGQETQYF. V and J are TRBV5-1 and TRBJ2-5, with 9 bases lining up with TRBD1. V lost 2 bases and J lost 2; bases outside the gene matches: 4. Germline CDR1 SGHRS, CDR2 YFSETQ. The CDR3 is 15 residues long.